The T cell receptor beta chain under discussion was sequenced for a study of cytomegalovirus exposure and HLA in healthy donors. The study ran its PCR with 60 Vbeta and 13 Jbeta primers. Sequenced by immunoSEQ multiplex PCR; TCRdb stores in-frame clones only, minus some. The table has about 160,000 clones, approximately 80% seen once. Turning to this clone: The identical CDR3 is also encoded by other nucleotide sequences in the sample.

This TCR came from a man aged 40-49 years in good health and CMV-seronegative. Sequenced input: PBMCs.

DNA of the CDR3: TGTGCCAGCAGTTTCCTCCCCTCCGGGACAGGACTATACGAGCAGTACTTC. The encoded protein is CASSFLPSGTGLYEQYF. The chain has TRBV27 and TRBJ2-7; 8 nucleotides agree with TRBD1. Germline CDR1 reads MNHEY; CDR2 reads SMNVEV (reference sequence). The CDR3 spans 17 residues. V shed 3 bases, J shed 4 bases, and the junction held 14 bases outside the gene matches.